This TCR beta chain originates from a study of blood T cell repertoires in COVID-19. The wider study: The origin of the acute and convalescent COVID-19 samples was the United States, Italy and Spain. PBMCs, B-cell-depleted T cells, or T cells provided the cDNA or gDNA that made up the material.

With 0 bases removed from V and 3 bases from J, the gap between germline ends came to 9 bases. There are 14 residues in the CDR3. The germline gives CDR1 MGHRA, CDR2 YSYEKL. In the original processing: Nucleated cell counts were estimated from reference gene primer amplification. Assay used: immunoSEQ multiplex PCR; TCRdb lists only in-frame clones, some missing. V and J calls plus clone size are reproduced from that table; the DNA served to infer D and trimming. The sample records nearly 110,000 clones, under 95% being singletons. The sequence was obtained from a woman aged 30 to 39 with acute or convalescent COVID-19. The source material was peripheral blood. V usage is TRBV4-1 and J usage is TRBJ2-7; D remains ambiguous. The CDR3 protein is CASSQDPSGYEQYF. The CDR3 nucleotides read TGCGCCAGCAGCCAAGATCCTTCAGGCTACGAGCAGTACTTC.